These T cell receptor beta chains were read from a single sample in a study of T cells after yellow fever vaccination. TCRdb called the 5' RACE reads again in MiXCR, with one record for every CDR3 protein. The sample includes hundreds of thousands of distinct CDR3 sequences, roughly 14% seen only once; the top ten take 11% to 15%. Material: PBMCs, obtained on the day of the yellow fever booster vaccination. The receptors shown here come from a man between 25 and 39 years old who received the YFV17D yellow fever vaccine. Each CDR3 is given with its conserved first and last residue. Each record gives: D gene, clone size, J gene, V gene, CDR3 DNA, CDR3 protein. A D gene is named only where the DNA matches it firmly. For some rows the clone size is stated as once, few or many, or as a class when expanded; others skip it.

D gene: TRBD2
clone size: NA
J gene: TRBJ2-3
V gene: TRBV7-7
CDR3 DNA: TGTGCCAGCAAGGCTAGCGGGAGGGCCAACCCAGATACGCAGTATTTT
CDR3 protein: CASKASGRANPDTQYF

D gene: TRBD1
clone size: few
J gene: TRBJ2-7
V gene: TRBV20-1
CDR3 DNA: TGCAGTGCTAGGGATTGGGGGACAGGGAATGCTCAGACCTACGAGCAGTACTTC
CDR3 protein: CSARDWGTGNAQTYEQYF

D gene: NA
clone size: NA
J gene: TRBJ2-5
V gene: TRBV27
CDR3 DNA: TGTGCCAGCAGTTTCACCGGGGCAATGACCCAGTACTTC
CDR3 protein: CASSFTGAMTQYF

D gene: NA
clone size: few
J gene: TRBJ2-2
V gene: TRBV7-8
CDR3 DNA: TGTGCCAGCGCCGGAGGAGTCACGAACACCGGGGAGCTGTTTTTT
CDR3 protein: CASAGGVTNTGELFF

D gene: NA
clone size: NA
J gene: TRBJ2-7
V gene: TRBV18
CDR3 DNA: TGTGCCAGCTCACCAGGGCAGGTTCAGATCTACGAGCAGTACTTC
CDR3 protein: CASSPGQVQIYEQYF

D gene: TRBD1
clone size: few
J gene: TRBJ2-1
V gene: TRBV19
CDR3 DNA: TGTGCCAGTAGTATTGGACCGCCCGACAGGGGGAGATACAATGAGCAGTTCTTC
CDR3 protein: CASSIGPPDRGRYNEQFF

D gene: NA
clone size: NA
J gene: TRBJ2-1
V gene: TRBV15
CDR3 DNA: TGTGCCACCAGCAGAACCGGGACACCGAAGAGCCACAATGAGCAGTTCTTC
CDR3 protein: CATSRTGTPKSHNEQFF

D gene: NA
clone size: NA
J gene: TRBJ2-1
V gene: TRBV12-3/TRBV12-4
CDR3 DNA: TGTGCCAGCAGTTCCCCCCCCGGATGGCAGTTCTTC
CDR3 protein: CASSSPPGWQFF

D gene: TRBD1
clone size: few
J gene: TRBJ2-5
V gene: TRBV20-1
CDR3 DNA: TGCAGTGCTAGAGATCGGACAGGGAATATTGAGACCCAGTACTTC
CDR3 protein: CSARDRTGNIETQYF

D gene: TRBD1
clone size: few
J gene: TRBJ1-2
V gene: TRBV6-1
CDR3 DNA: TGTGCCAGCGACCGGGACAGGCCCTACTATGGCTACACCTTC
CDR3 protein: CASDRDRPYYGYTF

D gene: TRBD1
clone size: NA
J gene: TRBJ2-7
V gene: TRBV27
CDR3 DNA: TGTGCCAGCAGTTTATTGGGACAGGGCTACGAGCAGTACTTC
CDR3 protein: CASSLLGQGYEQYF

D gene: TRBD1
clone size: many
J gene: TRBJ2-6
V gene: TRBV9
CDR3 DNA: TGTGCCAGCACCCCGGGGACAGGACCCTCTGGGGCCAACGTCCTGACTTTC
CDR3 protein: CASTPGTGPSGANVLTF

D gene: NA
clone size: many
J gene: TRBJ2-2
V gene: TRBV15
CDR3 DNA: TGTGCCACCAGTAGGGGCGGGGAGCTGTTTTTT
CDR3 protein: CATSRGGELFF

D gene: NA
clone size: few
J gene: TRBJ2-6
V gene: TRBV6-5
CDR3 DNA: TGTGCCAGCAGTCAGGGGCTGGGTGGGGCCAACGTCCTGACTTTC
CDR3 protein: CASSQGLGGANVLTF

D gene: TRBD2
clone size: NA
J gene: TRBJ2-2
V gene: TRBV3-1
CDR3 DNA: TGCGCCAGCAGCCCGACTAGCGGGAGAGGCACCGGGGAGCTGTTTTTT
CDR3 protein: CASSPTSGRGTGELFF

D gene: TRBD1
clone size: few
J gene: TRBJ2-7
V gene: TRBV5-4
CDR3 DNA: TGTGCCAGCAGCTTGGTCCGGACAGGGGAAGAAGAGCAGTACTTC
CDR3 protein: CASSLVRTGEEEQYF

D gene: NA
clone size: many
J gene: TRBJ2-6
V gene: TRBV27
CDR3 DNA: TGTGCCAGCAGTTTATGGGGGGCTGGGGCCAACGTCCTGACTTTC
CDR3 protein: CASSLWGAGANVLTF

D gene: TRBD1
clone size: NA
J gene: TRBJ2-7
V gene: TRBV5-1
CDR3 DNA: TGCGCCAGCAGCTTGGCCCCAAGGGACAGGGGCTTCTACGAGCAGTACTTC
CDR3 protein: CASSLAPRDRGFYEQYF

D gene: NA
clone size: NA
J gene: TRBJ2-1
V gene: TRBV24-1
CDR3 DNA: TGTGCCACCAGTGATTCTCTGGGGAATGAGCAGTTCTTC
CDR3 protein: CATSDSLGNEQFF

D gene: TRBD1
clone size: many
J gene: TRBJ2-2
V gene: TRBV5-6
CDR3 DNA: TGTGCCAGCAGCCCCCGGGACAGGGGGCCAGGCGGGGAGCTGTTTTTT
CDR3 protein: CASSPRDRGPGGELFF

D gene: TRBD2
clone size: NA
J gene: TRBJ2-3
V gene: TRBV11-2
CDR3 DNA: TGTGCCAGCAGCTTAACTAGCGGGACAAACACAGATACGCAGTATTTT
CDR3 protein: CASSLTSGTNTDTQYF

D gene: TRBD2
clone size: few
J gene: TRBJ2-5
V gene: TRBV29-1
CDR3 DNA: TGCAGCGTTGATTTCCTAGCGGGAGTCGGGACCCAGTACTTC
CDR3 protein: CSVDFLAGVGTQYF

D gene: TRBD1
clone size: few
J gene: TRBJ2-6
V gene: TRBV18
CDR3 DNA: TGTGCCAGCTCACCAAGGGATCTGACAGGGGCTGGGGCCAACGTCCTGACTTTC
CDR3 protein: CASSPRDLTGAGANVLTF

D gene: TRBD1
clone size: few
J gene: TRBJ1-1
V gene: TRBV25-1
CDR3 DNA: TGTGCCAGCAGTGAAGGGGACAGGGGTGAAGCTTTCTTT
CDR3 protein: CASSEGDRGEAFF

D gene: NA
clone size: many
J gene: TRBJ1-1
V gene: TRBV12-3/TRBV12-4
CDR3 DNA: TGTGCCAGCAGCCAACGGGAGCTGGCTGAAGCTTTCTTT
CDR3 protein: CASSQRELAEAFF

D gene: NA
clone size: NA
J gene: TRBJ2-2
V gene: TRBV10-1
CDR3 DNA: TGCGCCAGCAGTGAGTCAGGGGACGACATTTACACCGGGGAGCTGTTTTTT
CDR3 protein: CASSESGDDIYTGELFF

D gene: TRBD1
clone size: NA
J gene: TRBJ1-5
V gene: TRBV24-1
CDR3 DNA: TGTGCCACCAGCCGGACAGGGGTCCAGCCCCAGCATTTT
CDR3 protein: CATSRTGVQPQHF

D gene: NA
clone size: NA
J gene: TRBJ2-1
V gene: TRBV20-1
CDR3 DNA: TGCAGTGCAATAAAAGGGCCTAGTTTACATGAGCAGTTCTTC
CDR3 protein: CSAIKGPSLHEQFF

D gene: TRBD1
clone size: NA
J gene: TRBJ1-5
V gene: TRBV27
CDR3 DNA: TGTGCCAGCAGTTTGACAGGGTCAGACCAGCCCCAGCATTTT
CDR3 protein: CASSLTGSDQPQHF

D gene: NA
clone size: few
J gene: TRBJ2-1
V gene: TRBV20-1
CDR3 DNA: TGCAGTGCTACCCTTAGGGGGAGAGAAGCAGTTGAGCAGTTCTTC
CDR3 protein: CSATLRGREAVEQFF

D gene: TRBD2
clone size: few
J gene: TRBJ2-2
V gene: TRBV20-1
CDR3 DNA: TGCAGTGCCGCAGCGGGAGTCGGCACCGGGGAGCTGTTTTTT
CDR3 protein: CSAAAGVGTGELFF

D gene: NA
clone size: few
J gene: TRBJ2-7
V gene: TRBV7-9
CDR3 DNA: TGTGCCAGCAGCTCCCGTTCGGGCCCCAGCTACGAGCAGTACTTC
CDR3 protein: CASSSRSGPSYEQYF

D gene: TRBD2
clone size: NA
J gene: TRBJ2-5
V gene: TRBV20-1
CDR3 DNA: TGCAGTGCTAGAACGATAGCGGGAGTGGTAAAGTCGGGGGAGACCCAGTACTTC
CDR3 protein: CSARTIAGVVKSGETQYF

D gene: NA
clone size: few
J gene: TRBJ2-2
V gene: TRBV12-5
CDR3 DNA: TGTGCTAGTGGTATAGGGGAAAGGACGAACACCGGGGAGCTGTTTTTT
CDR3 protein: CASGIGERTNTGELFF

D gene: NA
clone size: many
J gene: TRBJ2-3
V gene: TRBV7-9
CDR3 DNA: TGTGCCAGCAGTTTGTCCGGGGCAGATACGCAGTATTTT
CDR3 protein: CASSLSGADTQYF

D gene: NA
clone size: NA
J gene: TRBJ2-7
V gene: TRBV20-1
CDR3 DNA: TGCAGTGCTAGTAGGGGGAGTCGCATCCACGAGCAGTACTTC
CDR3 protein: CSASRGSRIHEQYF

D gene: NA
clone size: NA
J gene: TRBJ2-5
V gene: TRBV5-1
CDR3 DNA: TGCGCCAGCAGCTTAGGAGGAGGGGATCACGAGACCCAGTACTTC
CDR3 protein: CASSLGGGDHETQYF

D gene: NA
clone size: many
J gene: TRBJ2-4
V gene: TRBV29-1
CDR3 DNA: TGCAGCGGAGGTGCCAAAAACATTCAGTACTTC
CDR3 protein: CSGGAKNIQYF

D gene: TRBD2
clone size: few
J gene: TRBJ2-1
V gene: TRBV7-8
CDR3 DNA: TGTGCCAGCAGCTTACGGCAGGTTCTAAGCGGGAGCGCCGGCGGAAATGAGCAGTTCTTC
CDR3 protein: CASSLRQVLSGSAGGNEQFF

D gene: TRBD2
clone size: NA
J gene: TRBJ2-7
V gene: TRBV27
CDR3 DNA: TGTGCCAGCAGTTTATCGATGGAAAGGACTAGCGGGATTCACGAGCAGTACTTC
CDR3 protein: CASSLSMERTSGIHEQYF

D gene: TRBD2
clone size: few
J gene: TRBJ2-7
V gene: TRBV29-1
CDR3 DNA: TGCAGCGTTGACCCGGGGGGGGGACACGGAAGACCCTACGAGCAGTACTTC
CDR3 protein: CSVDPGGGHGRPYEQYF

D gene: TRBD2
clone size: many
J gene: TRBJ2-7
V gene: TRBV5-1
CDR3 DNA: TGCGCCAGCAGCTTTTGGCGGGAGGGCCGGCACGAGCAGTACTTC
CDR3 protein: CASSFWREGRHEQYF

D gene: TRBD2
clone size: NA
J gene: TRBJ2-1
V gene: TRBV11-2
CDR3 DNA: TGTGCCAGCAGCCCACTGGGGGGGATCTACAATGAGCAGTTCTTC
CDR3 protein: CASSPLGGIYNEQFF

D gene: NA
clone size: NA
J gene: TRBJ1-2
V gene: TRBV7-2
CDR3 DNA: TGTGCCAGCAGCTACCTCAGGGGCTATGGCTACACCTTC
CDR3 protein: CASSYLRGYGYTF

D gene: NA
clone size: NA
J gene: TRBJ2-5
V gene: TRBV25-1
CDR3 DNA: TGTGCCAGCAGTACACCGGGGAGCGTTGGGCAAGAGACCCAGTACTTC
CDR3 protein: CASSTPGSVGQETQYF

D gene: NA
clone size: few
J gene: TRBJ1-2
V gene: TRBV6-1
CDR3 DNA: TGTGCCAGCAGTGAAGTAGCTAACTATGGCTACACCTTC
CDR3 protein: CASSEVANYGYTF